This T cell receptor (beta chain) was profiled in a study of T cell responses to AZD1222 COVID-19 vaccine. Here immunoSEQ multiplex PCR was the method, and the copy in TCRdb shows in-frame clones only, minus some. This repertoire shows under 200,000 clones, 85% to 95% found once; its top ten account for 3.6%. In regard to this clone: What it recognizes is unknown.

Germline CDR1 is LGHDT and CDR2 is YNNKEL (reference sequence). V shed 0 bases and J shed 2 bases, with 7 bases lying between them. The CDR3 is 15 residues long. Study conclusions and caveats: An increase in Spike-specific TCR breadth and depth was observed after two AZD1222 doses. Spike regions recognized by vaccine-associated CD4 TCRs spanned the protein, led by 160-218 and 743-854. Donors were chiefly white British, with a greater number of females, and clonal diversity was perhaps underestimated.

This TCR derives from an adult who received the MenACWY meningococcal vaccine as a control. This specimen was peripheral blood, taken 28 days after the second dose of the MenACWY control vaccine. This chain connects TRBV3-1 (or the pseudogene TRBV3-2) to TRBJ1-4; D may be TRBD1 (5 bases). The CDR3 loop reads CASSQEPGTNEKLFF. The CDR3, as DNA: TGTGCCAGCAGCCAAGAACCAGGGACTAATGAAAAACTGTTTTTT.